Presented here are 23 T cell receptor beta chains from one specimen sequenced in a study of vaccination effects on CD4 cells after COVID-19. Following an approximately eleven-day culture, CD4+ T cells were purified. Generated by immunoSEQ multiplex PCR, the TCRdb table keeps only in-frame clones and is missing some. The data show under 60,000 clones, 67% seen once. The antigens of these receptors remain unknown. Specimen: CD4+ T cells from PBMCs cultured without peptide, collected before COVID-19 vaccination. The origin of the receptors is a human donor who received a COVID-19 vaccine.

The CDR3 sequence is CASSPGDGGRKTQYF. CDR3 DNA sequence: TGTGCCAGCAGTCCCGGTGATGGGGGGCGTAAGACCCAGTACTTC. The rearrangement uses TRBV28 and TRBJ2-5; D is tentatively TRBD1 or TRBD2 (6 bases each). The germline gives CDR1 MDHEN, CDR2 SYDVKM. The V gene lost 5 bases and the J gene lost 6 bases, with 19 bases spanning the gap. The CDR3 length is 15 residues.

V and J are TRBV6-5 and TRBJ2-5; D remains unclear. V lost 2 bases to trimming and J lost 5 bases, with 15 bases between them. This CDR3 is built from 15 residues. CDR1 is MNHEY and CDR2 is SVGAGI in the germline V gene. The CDR3 bases are TGTGCCAGCAGTTACGGGCCGACCCTGGGGGAGACCCAGTACTTC. It yields the protein CASSYGPTLGETQYF.

The chain uses TRBV29-1 and TRBJ2-6; TRBD1 matches 8 bases. Trimming at V came to 6 bases and at J to 1 base, leaving 11 bases not matched to a gene. CDR3 length equals 17 residues. Germline CDR1 and CDR2: SQVTM and ANQGSEA. The CDR3 loop reads CSVRSGTGYSGANVLTF. The DNA for the CDR3 is TGCAGCGTCCGTTCCGGGACAGGCTATTCTGGGGCCAACGTCCTGACTTTC.

This clone came up a few times. This rearrangement joins TRBV4-2 to TRBJ1-2; a weak D match, TRBD1 (5 bases). Germline V gives CDR1 LGHNA, CDR2 YNFKEQ. The CDR3 loop spans 14 amino acids. Trimming took 0 bases from V and 4 from J, leaving 9 bases between them. DNA of the CDR3: TGTGCCAGCAGCCAAGATACCGACAGCTATGGCTACACCTTC. Protein product: CASSQDTDSYGYTF.

The chain has TRBV7-8 and TRBJ1-5; D is undetermined. From germline, CDR1 is SGHVS and CDR2 FQNEAQ. The CDR3 spans 15 residues. The ends were cut back, 6 bases at V and 6 bases at J, with 18 bases in the middle. The CDR3 nucleotides are TGTGCCAGCAGGTCCCGGTGGGATCTGGGTCAGCCCCAGCATTTT. It specifies CASRSRWDLGQPQHF.

CDR3 sequence: CASSQEWRGLTDTQYF. For the CDR3, the DNA is TGTGCCAGCAGCCAAGAGTGGCGGGGCCTCACAGATACGCAGTATTTT. The V gene is TRBV4-2, the J gene TRBJ2-3, with D possibly being TRBD2 (6 bases). There are 16 residues in the CDR3. V was shortened by 0 bases and J by 2 bases, with 12 bases between the two germline ends. The V gene's germline CDR1 is LGHNA and CDR2 YNFKEQ.

The V call is TRBV5-5, the J call TRBJ1-4; D is undetermined. Germline V CDR1 and CDR2: SGHKS, YYEKEE (reference sequence). This CDR3 is built from 17 residues. Trimming removed 1 base from V and 4 bases from J, with 17 bases in between. The CDR3: CASSLKVAVGGNEKLFF. For the CDR3, the DNA is TGTGCCAGCAGCTTGAAAGTGGCGGTCGGCGGTAATGAAAAACTGTTTTTT. Together with reference TRBV5-5 and TRBJ1-4, the CDR3 gives the full variable domain: DAGVTQSPTHLIKTRGQQVTLRCSPISGHKSVSWYQQVLGQGPQFIFQYYEKEERGRGNFPDRFSARQFPNYSSELNVNALLLGDSALYLCASSLKVAVGGNEKLFFGSGTQLSVL.

DNA of the CDR3: TGTGCCAGCAGCTTAAGCTTAGGGACAAACACTGAAGCTTTCTTT. It codes for CASSLSLGTNTEAFF. The V and J genes are TRBV7-9 and TRBJ1-1; a possible D gene is TRBD1 (6 bases). There are 15 residues in the CDR3. V lost 2 bases and J 2 bases, leaving 12 bases between the germline ends. Germline V lookup: CDR1 SEHNR, CDR2 FQNEAQ (reference sequence).

The chain employs TRBV4-1 and TRBJ2-7; D not resolved. Germline-derived CDR1 and CDR2 are MGHRA and YSYEKL. The CDR3 runs 15 residues. Trimming pared 6 bases from V and 2 bases from J, leaving 17 bases between. DNA for the CDR3: TGCGCCAGCAGTCTCCGCGGTTACGAGCCCTACGAGCAGTACTTC. This sequence encodes CASSLRGYEPYEQYF.

A few counts support this clone. The gene calls are TRBV30 and TRBJ1-5; 8 bases are shared with TRBD1. Germline loops: CDR1 GTSNPN, CDR2 SVGIG (reference sequence). The CDR3 consists of 18 residues. The V and J ends lost 0 bases and 1 base, in that order; junction bases with no gene match: 11. CDR3 in amino acids: CAWSVWVRGPNSNQPQHF. In DNA form, the CDR3 reads TGTGCCTGGAGTGTCTGGGTCAGGGGGCCCAACAGCAATCAGCCCCAGCATTTT.

The CDR3: CASSQGQRITEAFF. Written as DNA, the CDR3 is TGCGCCAGCAGCCAAGGGCAGCGGATCACTGAAGCTTTCTTT. The chain employs TRBV4-3 and TRBJ1-1; D is uncertain. CDR1 LGHNA and CDR2 YSLEER come from the germline V gene. Trimming removed 1 base from V and 4 bases from J, with 10 bases in between. CDR3 length equals 14 residues.

This chain connects TRBV12-3 or TRBV12-4 to TRBJ1-2; D not certain. Between the trimmed V and J ends, which lost 8 bases and 4 bases, there was a span of 14 bases. This CDR3 is 13 amino acids long. The CDR3 protein is CASSRADLYGYTF. The DNA for the CDR3 is TGTGCCAGCTCTCGGGCGGACCTCTATGGCTACACCTTC.

The chain carries TRBV11-2 and TRBJ2-7, with 7 bases lining up with TRBD1. The CDR3 length is 15 residues. The junction had 8 bases not matched to a gene; V was cut back by 5 bases and J by 1 base. Germline CDR1 SGHAT, CDR2 FQNNGV. The CDR3 here is CASSPLDRRSYEQYF. CDR3 sequence (DNA): TGTGCCAGCAGCCCCCTGGACAGGAGATCCTACGAGCAGTACTTC.

The chain couples TRBV30 to TRBJ2-1; 10 bases align to TRBD2. The CDR3 is 14 amino acids. Germline CDR1 GTSNPN, CDR2 SVGIG (reference sequence). V shed 4 bases, J shed 10 bases, and the junction held 10 bases outside the gene matches. This CDR3 is CAWKRAGGLGEQFF. The DNA for the CDR3 is TGTGCCTGGAAACGAGCGGGAGGGCTAGGCGAGCAGTTCTTC.

In this sample, this clone turned up a few times. The CDR3 sequence is CASSPRTSGAQETQYF. The CDR3 coding sequence is TGTGCCAGCAGCCCGCGGACTAGCGGGGCCCAAGAGACCCAGTACTTC. This chain links TRBV3-1 (or the pseudogene TRBV3-2) with TRBJ2-5; 12 bases match TRBD2. CDR1 and CDR2 (germline): LGHDT, YNNKEL (reference sequence). The CDR3 has 16 amino acids. V gave up 4 bases and J gave up 1 base; unmatched junction bases: 4.

This chain connects TRBV7-3 to TRBJ2-3; D is perhaps TRBD2 (5 bases). Germline CDR1 SGHTA, CDR2 FQGTGA. Trimming removed 6 bases at V and 0 bases at J, with 16 bases between. The CDR3 is 16 amino acids. In DNA, the CDR3 is TGTGCCAGCAGGTTCGGAATAGCGACTAGCACAGATACGCAGTATTTT. This codes for CASRFGIATSTDTQYF.

This rearrangement joins TRBV5-5 to TRBJ2-7; D is possibly TRBD1 (6 bases). Looked up from germline, CDR1 is SGHKS and CDR2 is YYEKEE (reference sequence). Trimming removed 3 bases from V and 3 bases from J, with 13 bases in between. This CDR3 is built from 14 residues. In DNA, the CDR3 is TGTGCCAGCAGCTGGGGGCAGGAAATCTACGAGCAGTACTTC. Protein: CASSWGQEIYEQYF.

This clone has a handful of counts. This rearrangement joins TRBV3-1 (or the pseudogene TRBV3-2) to TRBJ2-3, with D perhaps matching TRBD2 (6 bases). V shed 1 base and J shed 3 bases, with 8 bases lying between them. Germline CDR1 is LGHDT and CDR2 is YNNKEL (reference sequence). The CDR3 covers 14 residues. The chain's CDR3 is CASSQAGETDTQYF. Written as DNA, the CDR3 is TGTGCCAGCAGCCAAGCGGGGGAAACAGATACGCAGTATTTT.

CDR3 nucleotide sequence: TGTGCCAGCAGTTACGGGGCAGGGTCAAAGAACACTGAAGCTTTCTTT. This codes for CASSYGAGSKNTEAFF. The gene calls are TRBV6-5 and TRBJ1-1; D might be TRBD1 (5 bases). This CDR3 spans 16 amino acids. The ends were cut back, 2 bases at V and 1 base at J, with 14 bases in the middle. Germline V gene sequence: CDR1 MNHEY, CDR2 SVGAGI.

This clone was recorded once. V usage is TRBV5-1 and J usage is TRBJ2-3, with TRBD2 matching over 10 bases. Per the germline V gene, CDR1 is SGHRS and CDR2 is YFSETQ. V was pared by 4 bases and J by 4 bases, with 9 bases of the junction left unmatched. This CDR3 is 16 amino acids long. CDR3 sequence reads: CASSVDLAGGPDTQYF. The CDR3 DNA reads TGCGCCAGCAGCGTCGACTTAGCGGGAGGACCAGATACGCAGTATTTT.

V gene TRBV11-2 combines with J gene TRBJ2-7; TRBD2 agrees at 7 bases. CDR1 and CDR2 (germline): SGHAT, FQNNGV. The CDR3 loop spans 16 amino acids. After removal of 0 bases from V and 0 bases from J, the junction contained 5 bases not matched to a gene. The CDR3 DNA sequence: TGTGCCAGCAGCTTAGACTGGACTAGGGCCTCCTACGAGCAGTACTTC. It yields the protein CASSLDWTRASYEQYF.

The rearrangement joins TRBV27 to TRBJ2-7; 7 nucleotides line up with TRBD1. Germline loops: CDR1 MNHEY, CDR2 SMNVEV (reference sequence). The CDR3 runs to 14 residues. V lost 6 bases to trimming and J lost 0 bases; unmatched junction nucleotides: 5. The DNA for the CDR3 is TGTGCCAGCAGGTCGGCAGGGGGCTCCTACGAGCAGTACTTC. This encodes CASRSAGGSYEQYF.

This clone is a singleton in its sample. V and J are TRBV7-2 and TRBJ1-2; D unclear. Trimming cost V 4 bases and J 4 bases, with 16 bases left between them. CDR1 is SGHTA, CDR2 FQGNSA, per germline. The CDR3 length is 15 residues. CDR3 loop: CASSSPPPGLYGYTF. CDR3 DNA: TGTGCCAGCAGCTCCCCGCCGCCAGGACTCTATGGCTACACCTTC.